This TCR beta chain emerged from a study of regulatory T cells in long-lasting Graves disease. The time point here: newly diagnosed GD, antithyroid drugs for less than 3 months. From PBMCs, RNA was extracted and then used to make the TCR library. Diagnosing Graves' disease relied on the American Thyroid Association guidelines. The CDR3 totals 13 residues. The germline gives CDR1 LGHNA, CDR2 YNFKEQ. The ends lost 4 bases at V and 5 bases at J; junction bases unmatched: 4. According to the study, TCR beta libraries were built with iRepertoire HTBI primers and CDR3-region Arm-PCR. One entry per CDR3 protein results from TCRdb running MiXCR on the multiplex PCR reads. The table records around 250,000 distinct CDR3 sequences, around 20% of them present only once.

The rearrangement joins TRBV4-2 to TRBJ2-5; 7 bases agree with TRBD2. The material sequenced was peripheral blood mononuclear cells (PBMCs), taken at new diagnosis, from a patient treated with antithyroid drugs. This TCR was recovered from a female donor with Graves disease. The CDR3 region is CASSPPSGETQYF. The DNA for the CDR3 is TGTGCCAGCAGCCCCCCTAGCGGTGAGACCCAGTACTTC.